The 27 T cell receptor beta chains in this list originate from one sample, sequenced in a study of response to subunit inactivated influenza vaccine (dated by TCRdb to 2016 to 2019). The library was made by RT-PCR. Reads for this sample came from an Illumina HiSeq 2500. TCRdb redid the processing of the public reads, applying fastp at Q25 and MiXCR, and retained in-frame beta chains. All rows with the same CDR3 protein become a single entry with the most common DNA and genes. The sample table holds approximately 500,000 distinct CDR3 sequences, of which approximately 22% were seen once. Of the sample, around 2.8% falls within the top ten clones. These data also featured in a second study, about T cells expressing NK-cell markers. That second report states: TCR beta cDNA libraries were made by 5'RACE template switching that added a universal primer site and unique molecular identifiers.

Sequenced here: CD4+ T cells sorted from PBMCs, sampled 11 to 12 days after vaccination. The source is a man aged 50 to 59 who received an inactivated influenza vaccine. Donor details come from another sample of the same person, matched by shared clones.

This clonotype occurred a few times. This may stem from a read error, because a much larger clone lies one nucleotide away. This sequence joins TRBV2 and TRBJ2-1; a possible D gene is TRBD1 (5 bases). Between the trimmed V and J ends, which lost 6 bases and 1 base, there was a span of 7 bases. This CDR3 is 13 amino acids long. Germline V gene sequence: CDR1 SNHLY, CDR2 FYNNEI. The CDR3 protein is CASSQGSYNEQFF. The CDR3 bases are TGTGCCAGCAGCCAGGGATCCTACAATGAGCAGTTCTTC.

The chain employs TRBV7-7 and TRBJ2-1; 11 nucleotides line up with TRBD2. Trimming cost V 1 base and J 9 bases; bases outside gene matches: 5. CDR1 and CDR2 from the germline V gene are SSHAT and FNYEAQ (reference sequence). The CDR3 loop spans 15 amino acids. The DNA of the CDR3 is TGTGCCAGCAGCTTAGGACTAGCGGGGCTAAGTGAGCAGTTCTTC. Translation: CASSLGLAGLSEQFF.

The table lists this clonotype with a few counts. CDR3 residues: CSAGGPGQNIQYF. The CDR3 bases are TGCAGTGCTGGAGGGCCTGGTCAAAACATTCAGTACTTC. J is TRBJ2-4 and V is TRBV20-1; the D gene is possibly TRBD2 (6 bases). The CDR3 runs 13 residues. The germline V gene has CDR1 DFQATT and CDR2 SNEGSKA (reference sequence). Trimming took 5 bases from V and 5 from J, leaving 13 bases between them.

This clonotype appeared many times. The rearrangement joins TRBV3-1 to TRBJ1-1; D unclear. Germline assignment: CDR1 LGHDT and CDR2 YNNKEL (reference sequence). This CDR3 region has 18 residues. V lost 0 bases and J 0 bases, leaving 17 bases between the germline ends. The CDR3 nucleotides read TGTGCCAGCAGCCAAGACTTGATATACTCAACAGTGAACACTGAAGCTTTCTTT. It is translated as CASSQDLIYSTVNTEAFF.

This clonotype has ten or more counts. The CDR3 region is CASSQARSSYNEQFF. In DNA, the CDR3 is TGCGCCAGCAGCCAAGCGCGGAGCTCCTACAATGAGCAGTTCTTC. V and J are TRBV4-3 and TRBJ2-1; D gene ambiguous. The CDR3 is made up of 15 amino acids. Trimming took 1 base from V and 0 from J, leaving 7 bases between them. The germline V gene encodes CDR1 LGHNA and CDR2 YSLEER.

This clonotype was observed a few times. The chain recombines TRBV20-1 with TRBJ2-1; D is perhaps TRBD1 or TRBD2 (6 bases each). Germline V gene sequence: CDR1 DFQATT, CDR2 SNEGSKA (reference sequence). Trimming cost V 3 bases and J 5 bases, with 11 bases left between them. CDR3 length: 13 amino acids. The CDR3 nucleotides are TGCAGTGCTAGCGGGGGCCAAAACAATGAGCAGTTCTTC. Amino acid sequence: CSASGGQNNEQFF.

The table lists this clonotype with a few counts. The chain uses TRBV4-2 and TRBJ2-2; D remains unclear. Germline V lookup: CDR1 LGHNA, CDR2 YNFKEQ. The CDR3 consists of 16 residues. Trimming stripped 1 base from V and 5 bases from J, with 14 bases between. The CDR3 sequence: CASSQGPVDSTGELFF. As DNA, the CDR3 is TGTGCCAGCAGCCAAGGGCCCGTAGATTCGACCGGGGAGCTGTTTTTT.

This sequence joins TRBV20-1 and TRBJ2-5, with a weak D call TRBD1 (6 bases). The V gene's germline CDR1 is DFQATT and CDR2 SNEGSKA (reference sequence). Trimming took off 6 bases at V and 2 bases at J, with 10 bases between the two ends. This CDR3 has 12 residues. CDR3 loop: CSAGDMQETQYF. The CDR3 region has the DNA TGCAGTGCAGGGGACATGCAAGAGACCCAGTACTTC.

This clonotype occurred many times. The chain carries TRBV20-1 and TRBJ2-3, with D perhaps matching TRBD1 or TRBD2 (5 bases each). The CDR3 sequence is 14 residues long. In germline, CDR1 is DFQATT, CDR2 SNEGSKA (reference sequence). Trimming pared 0 bases from V and 4 bases from J, leaving 11 bases between. The DNA for the CDR3 is TGCAGTGCTAGAGATAGAGGGGTAGCAGATACGCAGTATTTT. Translating it yields CSARDRGVADTQYF.

The chain uses TRBV27 and TRBJ2-3, with 8 bases aligning to TRBD1. Germline V gives CDR1 MNHEY, CDR2 SMNVEV (reference sequence). The J segment lost 8 bases and the V segment lost 3 bases, leaving 16 bases of the junction unmatched. The CDR3 loop spans 17 amino acids. The CDR3 nucleotides read TGTGCCAGCAGTTTTACTATGACAGGGGCCTGGCTAAGTACGCAGTATTTT. Its protein product is CASSFTMTGAWLSTQYF.

This clonotype was counted only a few times. Here the CDR3 reads CASSQGGDRGSYNEQFF. For the CDR3, the DNA is TGTGCCAGCAGCCAGGGTGGGGACAGGGGAAGTTACAATGAGCAGTTCTTC. The chain combines TRBV5-4 with TRBJ2-1; TRBD1 matches 10 bases. Germline V gene data show CDR1 as SGHNT and CDR2 as YYREEE (reference sequence). CDR3 length: 17 residues. Trimming at V came to 4 bases and at J to 4 bases, leaving 11 bases not matched to a gene.

The chain carries TRBV10-3 and TRBJ2-3; 11 bases map to TRBD2. J lost 1 base, V lost 8 bases, and 11 bases had no gene match. CDR3 length: 17 amino acids. Germline loops: CDR1 ENHRY, CDR2 SYGVKD. The CDR3, as DNA: TGTGCCATCTCCGGGGGGCTAGCGGGAGGACGCACAGATACGCAGTATTTT. It specifies CAISGGLAGGRTDTQYF.

This clonotype was counted many times. This chain links TRBV6-2 or TRBV6-3 with TRBJ2-2; the D gene is possibly TRBD1 (6 bases). In germline, CDR1 is MNHEY, CDR2 SVGEGT. This CDR3 has 15 amino acids. With 5 bases removed from V and 3 bases from J, the gap between germline ends came to 13 bases. The DNA of the CDR3 is TGTGCCAGCAGTAGACCGGGACAATACACCGGGGAGCTGTTTTTT. Translated, it gives CASSRPGQYTGELFF.

This clonotype was picked up a small number of times. The chain uses TRBV12-3 or TRBV12-4 and TRBJ2-1; maybe TRBD2 (5 bases). Trimming took off 2 bases at V and 8 bases at J, with 13 bases between the two ends. The CDR3 runs 14 residues. The CDR3 protein is CASSLQRSRYEQFF. The CDR3 DNA sequence: TGTGCCAGCAGTTTACAGCGGAGTAGGTATGAGCAGTTCTTC.

The genes are TRBV6-6 and TRBJ2-3; 7 nucleotides line up with TRBD2. Trimming cost V 2 bases and J 6 bases; bases outside gene matches: 2. In germline, CDR1 is MNHNY, CDR2 SVGAGI (reference sequence). CDR3 size: 13 residues. The CDR3 DNA reads TGTGCCAGCAGTTACCAACTAGCGGATACGCAGTATTTT. Amino acids: CASSYQLADTQYF.

The V and J genes are TRBV10-3 and TRBJ1-4; D might be TRBD1 (6 bases). Germline CDR1 reads ENHRY; CDR2 reads SYGVKD. V was pared by 8 bases and J by 8 bases, with 12 bases between. The CDR3 is 12 residues long. The CDR3 DNA sequence: TGTGCCATCGGTCAGGGGCGGGAAAAACTGTTTTTT. Translating it yields CAIGQGREKLFF.

The chain couples TRBV10-3 to TRBJ1-1, with D uncertain. Germline V gives CDR1 ENHRY, CDR2 SYGVKD. V lost 3 bases and J 0 bases, leaving 8 bases between the germline ends. The CDR3 covers 14 residues. The CDR3 DNA follows: TGTGCCATCAGTGACGCGTTAATGAACACTGAAGCTTTCTTT. Translation: CAISDALMNTEAFF.

The CDR3 here is CASSWDPANEQFF. The CDR3 DNA is TGTGCCAGCAGCTGGGACCCCGCCAATGAGCAGTTCTTC. The chain couples TRBV5-6 to TRBJ2-1; either TRBD1 or TRBD2 may supply D (5 bases each). This CDR3 is 13 amino acids long. V dropped 3 bases and J dropped 6 bases, with 10 bases sitting between them. Germline V gene lookup returns CDR1 SGHDT and CDR2 YYEEEE. The full variable domain, with the rest looked up from reference TRBV5-6 and TRBJ2-1, is DAGVTQSPTHLIKTRGQQVTLRCSPKSGHDTVSWYQQALGQGPQFIFQYYEEEERQRGNFPDRFSGHQFPNYSSELNVNALLLGDSALYLCASSWDPANEQFFGPGTRLTVL.

The CDR3 sequence: CASSAGVGNEQFF. The CDR3 region has the DNA TGCGCCAGCTCAGCGGGAGTGGGAAATGAGCAGTTCTTC. The gene calls are TRBV5-1 and TRBJ2-1, with 8 bases that match TRBD2. Losses at the gene ends were 7 bases for V and 7 bases for J; bases not matched to a gene: 7. Germline-derived CDR1 and CDR2 are SGHRS and YFSETQ. The CDR3 is made up of 13 amino acids.

The rearrangement links TRBV20-1 to TRBJ2-7, with TRBD2 matching 10 bases. This CDR3 spans 14 amino acids. Germline CDR1 reads DFQATT; CDR2 reads SNEGSKA (reference sequence). Trimming at V came to 2 bases and at J to 4 bases, leaving 5 bases not matched to a gene. The CDR3 DNA reads as TGCAGTGCTAGATCTAGCGGGAGCGGTTACGAGCAGTACTTC. It yields the protein CSARSSGSGYEQYF.

This clonotype was found a few times. The chain uses TRBV4-3 and TRBJ2-1; D is undetermined. Trimming stripped 8 bases from V and 0 bases from J, with 14 bases between. The CDR3 covers 15 residues. Germline lookup yields CDR1 LGHNA and CDR2 YSLEER. CDR3 coding DNA: TGCGCCAGCTGTCCGACTCTTAGCTCCTACAATGAGCAGTTCTTC. This encodes CASCPTLSSYNEQFF.

This clonotype showed up just once. The chain employs TRBV20-1 and TRBJ1-5, with TRBD1 matching over 9 bases. Germline CDR1 DFQATT, CDR2 SNEGSKA (reference sequence). This CDR3 contains 14 residues. Trimming took 6 bases from V and 2 from J; bases not matched to a gene: 5. The CDR3 region has the DNA TGCAGTGCGCAAACAGGGGGCGGCAATCAGCCCCAGCATTTT. Its protein product is CSAQTGGGNQPQHF.

This clonotype appeared a few times. The chain recombines TRBV5-1 with TRBJ1-1; maybe TRBD1 (5 bases). Germline CDR1 reads SGHRS; CDR2 reads YFSETQ. The V end was cut by 3 bases, the J end by 3 bases, with 9 bases between. CDR3 length: 13 residues. The CDR3 sequence: CASSWGKDTEAFF. CDR3 sequence (DNA): TGCGCCAGCAGCTGGGGGAAGGACACTGAAGCTTTCTTT.

The gene calls are TRBV4-1 and TRBJ2-3; D gene ambiguous. V gave up 4 bases and J gave up 4 bases, with 15 bases separating them. The length of the CDR3 is 15 residues. Germline CDR1 and CDR2: MGHRA and YSYEKL. The CDR3 nucleotides read TGCGCCAGCAGCCGGATAATGCCAGGTGCAGATACGCAGTATTTT. Its translation: CASSRIMPGADTQYF.

The genes are TRBV5-1 and TRBJ2-3; 12 positions agree with TRBD2. Germline loops: CDR1 SGHRS, CDR2 YFSETQ. The CDR3 covers 16 residues. V was clipped by 7 bases and J by 0 bases; unmatched bases: 6. The CDR3, as DNA: TGCGCCAGCCGAGTAGGACTAGCGGGGAGCACAGATACGCAGTATTTT. Its translation is CASRVGLAGSTDTQYF.

This sequence joins TRBV7-2 and TRBJ2-5, with 9 bases that match TRBD1. V was clipped by 4 bases and J by 4 bases; unmatched bases: 10. Germline CDR1 and CDR2: SGHTA and FQGNSA. This CDR3 has 16 residues. The chain's CDR3 is CASSSGTGNTGETQYF. The CDR3 nucleotides are TGTGCCAGCAGCTCCGGGACAGGGAACACCGGAGAGACCCAGTACTTC.

This clonotype was counted only a few times. The chain recombines TRBV6-1 with TRBJ2-2, with D tentatively TRBD2 (5 bases). Trimming stripped 3 bases from V and 8 bases from J, with 10 bases between. Germline CDR1 MNHNS, CDR2 SASEGT. This CDR3 region has 13 residues. The CDR3 spells CASSERGMGELFF. The CDR3 DNA follows: TGTGCCAGCAGTGAGCGAGGGATGGGGGAGCTGTTTTTT.